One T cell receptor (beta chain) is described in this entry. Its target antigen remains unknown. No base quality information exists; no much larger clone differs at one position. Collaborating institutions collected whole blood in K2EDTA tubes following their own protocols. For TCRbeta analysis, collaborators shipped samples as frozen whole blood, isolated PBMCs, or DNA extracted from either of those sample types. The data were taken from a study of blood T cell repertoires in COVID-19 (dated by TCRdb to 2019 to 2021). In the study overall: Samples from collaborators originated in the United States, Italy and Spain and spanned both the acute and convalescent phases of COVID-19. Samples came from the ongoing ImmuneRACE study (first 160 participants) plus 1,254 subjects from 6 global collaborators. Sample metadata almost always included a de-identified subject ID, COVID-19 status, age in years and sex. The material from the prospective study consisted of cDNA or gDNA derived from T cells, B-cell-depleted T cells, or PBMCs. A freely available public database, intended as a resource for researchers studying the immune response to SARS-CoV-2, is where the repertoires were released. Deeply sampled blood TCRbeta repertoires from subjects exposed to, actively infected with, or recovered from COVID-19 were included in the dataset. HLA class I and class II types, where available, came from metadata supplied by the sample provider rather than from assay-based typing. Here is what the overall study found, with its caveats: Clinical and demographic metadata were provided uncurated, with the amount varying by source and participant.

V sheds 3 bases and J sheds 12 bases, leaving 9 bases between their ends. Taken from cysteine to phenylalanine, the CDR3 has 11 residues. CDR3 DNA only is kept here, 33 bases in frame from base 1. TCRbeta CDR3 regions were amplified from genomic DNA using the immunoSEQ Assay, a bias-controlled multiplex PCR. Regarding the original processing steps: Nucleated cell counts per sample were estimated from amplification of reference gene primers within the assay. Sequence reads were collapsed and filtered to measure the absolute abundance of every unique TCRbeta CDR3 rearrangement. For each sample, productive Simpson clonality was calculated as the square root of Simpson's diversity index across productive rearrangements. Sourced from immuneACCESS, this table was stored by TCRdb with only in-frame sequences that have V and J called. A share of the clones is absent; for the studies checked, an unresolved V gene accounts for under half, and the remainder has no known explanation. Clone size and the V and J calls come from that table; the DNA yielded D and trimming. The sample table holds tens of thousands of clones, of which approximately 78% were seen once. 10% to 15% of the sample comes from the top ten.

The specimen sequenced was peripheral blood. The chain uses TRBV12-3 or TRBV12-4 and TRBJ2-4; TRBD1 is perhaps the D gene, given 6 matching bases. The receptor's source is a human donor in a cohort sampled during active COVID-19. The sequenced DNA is TGTGCCAGCAGTTTGACAGGACGTCAGTACTTC. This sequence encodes CASSLTGRQYF.